A single sample is the source of the 25 T cell receptor beta chains below, sequenced in a study of blood T cell repertoires in COVID-19. Produced via immunoSEQ multiplex PCR; TCRdb's table is partial and in-frame only. The sample lists about 130,000 clones, more than 85% seen once, with about 1.9% in the top ten. The specimen was peripheral blood. All receptors come from a man aged 50-59 years with COVID-19, enrolled during active disease.

The chain links TRBV5-1 to TRBJ1-1; perhaps TRBD1 as D (6 bases). Trimming removed 4 bases from V and 0 bases from J, with 16 bases in between. Germline V gives CDR1 SGHRS, CDR2 YFSETQ. The CDR3 has 16 amino acids. DNA for the CDR3: TGCGCCAGCAGCGCCGGGGACACGCCAATGAACACTGAAGCTTTCTTT. It codes for CASSAGDTPMNTEAFF. The variable domain in full, completed from reference TRBV5-1 and TRBJ1-1, reads KAGVTQTPRYLIKTRGQQVTLSCSPISGHRSVSWYQQTPGQGLQFLFEYFSETQRNKGNFPGRFSGRQFSNSRSEMNVSTLELGDSALYLCASSAGDTPMNTEAFFGQGTRLTVV.

This clone was observed a single time. This sequence joins TRBV5-4 and TRBJ2-3; the match to TRBD1 covers 9 bases. CDR1 is SGHNT and CDR2 is YYREEE in the germline V gene (reference sequence). The V and J ends lost 5 bases and 4 bases, in that order; junction bases with no gene match: 5. CDR3 length: 14 residues. In DNA, the CDR3 is TGTGCCAGCAGTCGACAGGGGGTGTCAGATACGCAGTATTTT. It encodes CASSRQGVSDTQYF.

The chain uses TRBV7-2 and TRBJ2-4, with 8 bases aligning to TRBD2. The CDR3 is made up of 19 amino acids. Germline loops: CDR1 SGHTA, CDR2 FQGNSA. Losses at the gene ends were 1 base for V and 2 bases for J; bases not matched to a gene: 13. The CDR3 DNA follows: TGTGCCAGCAGCTTAGGGCCACCGGGACTAGGTGTTTCCAAAAACATTCAGTACTTC. This encodes CASSLGPPGLGVSKNIQYF.

This clone appeared a single time. The gene calls are TRBV7-6 and TRBJ2-1; D unclear. Trimming stripped 2 bases from V and 3 bases from J, with 5 bases between. The germline V gene has CDR1 SGHVS and CDR2 FNYEAQ. The CDR3 consists of 13 residues. The CDR3 here is CASSLTGYNEQFF. CDR3 bases: TGTGCCAGCAGCTTAACGGGCTACAATGAGCAGTTCTTC.

The chain combines TRBV6-2 or TRBV6-3 with TRBJ2-1; TRBD2 matches 9 bases. The CDR3 length is 13 residues. CDR1 and CDR2 from the germline V gene are MNHEY and SVGEGT. With V trimmed by 6 bases and J by 5 bases, 2 bases remained unmatched. The CDR3 DNA reads as TGTGCCAGCAGCGGGACTAGCAACAATGAGCAGTTCTTC. Its protein is CASSGTSNNEQFF.

The CDR3 bases are TGTGCCAGCAGCTTGGGGGGGGGCGAAGAGACCCAGTACTTC. Protein: CASSLGGGEETQYF. The chain joins TRBV5-4 to TRBJ2-5, with a tentative D call TRBD2 (7 bases). Germline V gene sequence: CDR1 SGHNT, CDR2 YYREEE (reference sequence). The CDR3 sequence is 14 residues long. Trimming removed 0 bases at V and 3 bases at J, with 9 bases between.

This clone appeared a single time. V usage is TRBV4-3 and J usage is TRBJ2-1; 8 nucleotides match TRBD1. Looked up from germline, CDR1 is LGHNA and CDR2 is YSLEER. The V segment lost 0 bases and the J segment 4 bases; nucleotides outside the gene matches: 8. The CDR3 runs to 17 residues. DNA of the CDR3: TGCGCCAGCAGCCAAGATCACAACAGGGGGGTGTACAATGAGCAGTTCTTC. This encodes CASSQDHNRGVYNEQFF.

This chain connects TRBV5-1 to TRBJ1-4, with TRBD1 matching over 8 bases. The ends lost 2 bases at V and 8 bases at J; junction bases unmatched: 5. The CDR3 covers 14 residues. CDR1 SGHRS and CDR2 YFSETQ come from the germline V gene. The CDR3 bases are TGCGCCAGCAGCTTAGGGACAGGATTCGAAAAACTGTTTTTT. Translating it yields CASSLGTGFEKLFF. Full variable domain (remainder filled in from reference TRBV5-1 and TRBJ1-4): KAGVTQTPRYLIKTRGQQVTLSCSPISGHRSVSWYQQTPGQGLQFLFEYFSETQRNKGNFPGRFSGRQFSNSRSEMNVSTLELGDSALYLCASSLGTGFEKLFFGSGTQLSVL.

The chain has TRBV9 and TRBJ2-1, with D unclear. The V and J ends lost 0 bases and 9 bases respectively, with 19 bases between them. The germline V gene encodes CDR1 SGDLS and CDR2 YYNGEE. This CDR3 is 16 amino acids long. CDR3 protein: CASSVALALADGEQFF. Here the CDR3 DNA reads TGTGCCAGCAGCGTAGCATTAGCCCTTGCCGATGGTGAGCAGTTCTTC.

The chain employs TRBV6-5 and TRBJ1-3, with D unresolved. This CDR3 has 14 residues. V was trimmed by 7 bases and J by 0 bases, leaving 10 bases between them. Germline CDR1 reads MNHEY; CDR2 reads SVGAGI. The CDR3 region is CASMSGDSGNTIYF. CDR3 nucleotide sequence: TGTGCCAGCATGTCTGGAGACTCTGGAAACACCATATATTTT.

A single count supports this clone. The chain joins TRBV18 to TRBJ2-5; no firm D call. Trimming pared 3 bases from V and 1 base from J, leaving 9 bases between. The CDR3 covers 14 residues. The germline V gene has CDR1 KGHSH and CDR2 LQKENI. In nucleotides, the CDR3 is TGTGCCAGCTCACCGAGAAGAGCCCAAGAGACCCAGTACTTC. Translation: CASSPRRAQETQYF.

The chain links TRBV27 to TRBJ2-1; the match to TRBD2 covers 7 bases. The trim removed 3 bases at V and 2 bases at J, leaving 1 base unmatched. The CDR3 contains 14 residues. CDR1 and CDR2 from the germline V gene are MNHEY and SMNVEV (reference sequence). In DNA, the CDR3 is TGTGCCAGCAGTTTCGGGAGGACCTACAATGAGCAGTTCTTC. This codes for CASSFGRTYNEQFF.

The rearrangement joins TRBV3-1 (or the pseudogene TRBV3-2) to TRBJ2-5; weak D call: TRBD2 (6 bases). Trimming took 4 bases from V and 2 from J, leaving 17 bases between them. The germline V gene has CDR1 LGHDT and CDR2 YNNKEL (reference sequence). The CDR3 is made up of 16 amino acids. The CDR3 DNA reads as TGTGCCAGCAGCCCCCGCGGCGGGGCATGGCAAGAGACCCAGTACTTC. Amino acids: CASSPRGGAWQETQYF.

The V call is TRBV7-8, the J call TRBJ2-7; 7 bases align to TRBD1. This CDR3 spans 16 amino acids. Germline assignment: CDR1 SGHVS and CDR2 FQNEAQ. Losses at the gene ends were 4 bases for V and 3 bases for J; bases not matched to a gene: 12. The CDR3 sequence is CASSYNTGTAYYEQYF. The CDR3 DNA sequence: TGTGCCAGCAGCTACAACACCGGGACAGCGTACTACGAGCAGTACTTC.

V gene TRBV7-9 combines with J gene TRBJ1-4; D is unclear. This CDR3 has 14 residues. V shed 7 bases and J shed 1 base, with 10 bases lying between them. Germline V CDR1 and CDR2: SEHNR, FQNEAQ (reference sequence). The CDR3 nucleotides are TGTGCCAGCACTCTCTTAGAAACTAATGAAAAACTGTTTTTT. This encodes CASTLLETNEKLFF.

The V gene is TRBV24-1, the J gene TRBJ1-2; D uncertain. The CDR3 has 14 residues. V lost 7 bases and J lost 0, with 11 bases in between. CDR1 and CDR2 from the germline V gene are KGHDR and SFDVKD. Here the CDR3 DNA reads TGTGCCACCAGCCCCGGGGAGGCTAACTATGGCTACACCTTC. As protein: CATSPGEANYGYTF.

The chain has TRBV27 and TRBJ2-3; D might be TRBD1 (6 bases). V was cut by 6 bases and J by 7 bases, with 20 bases left in between. Germline assignment: CDR1 MNHEY and CDR2 SMNVEV (reference sequence). CDR3 length: 15 amino acids. The CDR3 spells CASSLQGWEPYTQYF. The CDR3 DNA follows: TGTGCCAGCAGCTTACAGGGTTGGGAACCTTATACGCAGTATTTT.

The chain combines TRBV4-1 with TRBJ1-5; weak D call: TRBD1 (6 bases). The CDR3 is 15 amino acids. Looked up from germline, CDR1 is MGHRA and CDR2 is YSYEKL. V lost 4 bases and J 5 bases, leaving 15 bases between the germline ends. CDR3 DNA sequence: TGCGCCAGCAGCCTACAGGGCCGATTGGATCAGCCCCAGCATTTT. It codes for CASSLQGRLDQPQHF.

The chain couples TRBV19 to TRBJ2-3, with 7 bases matching TRBD2. Germline V gene data show CDR1 as LNHDA and CDR2 as SQIVND (reference sequence). V shed 9 bases, J shed 0 bases, and the junction held 6 bases outside the gene matches. The CDR3 runs 14 residues. CDR3 bases: TGTGCCAGCGCCCTACTAGCGAGCACAGATACGCAGTATTTT. It is translated as CASALLASTDTQYF.

The chain is built from TRBV6-5 and TRBJ1-5; 8 bases agree with TRBD1. The CDR3 runs to 15 residues. Trimming cost V 6 bases and J 2 bases; bases outside gene matches: 6. CDR1 is MNHEY, CDR2 SVGAGI, per germline. The CDR3 is CASRPGTGGNQPQHF. CDR3 nucleotides: TGTGCCAGCAGACCTGGGACAGGAGGCAATCAGCCCCAGCATTTT.

V is TRBV30 and J is TRBJ1-3; no reliable D call. Trimming left V 7 bases short and J 2 bases short, with 18 bases between. The germline gives CDR1 GTSNPN, CDR2 SVGIG (reference sequence). The CDR3 contains 15 residues. The CDR3 protein is CAYKPGVAAGNTIYF. CDR3 nucleotides: TGTGCCTACAAACCCGGGGTCGCTGCTGGAAACACCATATATTTT.

The chain recombines TRBV2 with TRBJ2-2; 8 bases line up with TRBD2. This CDR3 spans 14 amino acids. The junction had 5 bases not matched to a gene; V was cut back by 6 bases and J by 5 bases. Germline loops: CDR1 SNHLY, CDR2 FYNNEI. CDR3 in DNA: TGTGCCAGCAGCATAGCGGGAAGGACCGGGGAGCTGTTTTTT. This encodes CASSIAGRTGELFF.

This chain links TRBV6-5 with TRBJ1-1; perhaps TRBD1 as D (5 bases). There are 14 residues in the CDR3. Per germline, CDR1 MNHEY and CDR2 SVGAGI. Trimming removed 5 bases from V and 6 bases from J, with 16 bases in between. CDR3 region: CASSPWDSGSEAFF. For the CDR3, the DNA is TGTGCCAGCAGTCCCTGGGACTCAGGCTCTGAAGCTTTCTTT.

This clone was seen a few times. V gene TRBV7-2 combines with J gene TRBJ2-7; D might be TRBD2 (5 bases). The CDR3 sequence is 13 residues long. Germline V lookup: CDR1 SGHTA, CDR2 FQGNSA. V was pared by 4 bases and J by 5 bases, with 12 bases between. The CDR3 here is CASSSSSVHEQYF. CDR3 nucleotide sequence: TGTGCCAGCAGCTCGAGTAGCGTCCACGAGCAGTACTTC.

As DNA, the CDR3 is TGTGCCAGCACCCTAGACCACGGGACTGAAGCTTTCTTT. The encoded protein is CASTLDHGTEAFF. The V gene is TRBV2, the J gene TRBJ1-1; no reliable D call. This CDR3 contains 13 residues. With 7 bases removed from V and 5 bases from J, the gap between germline ends came to 14 bases. Germline V lookup: CDR1 SNHLY, CDR2 FYNNEI. The whole variable domain, remainder taken from reference TRBV2 and TRBJ1-1, is EPEVTQTPSHQVTQMGQEVILRCVPISNHLYFYWYRQILGQKVEFLVSFYNNEISEKSEIFDDQFSVERPDGSNFTLKIRSTKLEDSAMYFCASTLDHGTEAFFGQGTRLTVV.